A single sample is the source of the 26 T cell receptor beta chains below, sequenced in a study of molecular identifiers for immune sequencing clone quantification. From the PCR reads, TCRdb called clonotypes with MiXCR, one entry per CDR3 protein. This sample has 460,000 or so distinct CDR3 sequences; roughly 25% occur once, and the top ten carry roughly 0.79%. Sample: naive CD8+ T cells from blood, with Jurkat cell RNA spiked in. Specified subset: FACS-sorted CD8+CD4-CCR7+CD45RA+ naive T cells. These receptors all come from a human donor in good health. Some libraries in this study had Jurkat cell RNA spiked in.

This clonotype was seen a few times. The chain is built from TRBV21-1 and TRBJ2-7; TRBD2, the D gene given by the table, was not confirmed from the DNA. TRBV21-1 is tagged as a pseudogene. CDR3 length: 14 residues. The CDR3: CASSRTSGKYEQYF. The CDR3 DNA sequence: TGTGCCAGCAGCCGGACTAGCGGGAAATACGAGCAGTACTTC.

This clonotype was counted between two and nine times. For the CDR3, the DNA is TGCAGTGCAAGGAAGGCTACGGGAGTTATCGCTTTGGTCGGAGAGGAGGAGACCCAGTACTTC. Translation: CSARKATGVIALVGEEETQYF. J is TRBJ2-5 and V is TRBV20-1; tentatively, D is TRBD2 (6 bases). Per the germline V gene, CDR1 is DFQATT and CDR2 is SNEGSKA (reference sequence). With 6 bases removed from V and 5 bases from J, the gap between germline ends came to 40 bases. The CDR3 covers 21 residues.

This clonotype occurred a few times. The gene calls are TRBV10-1 and TRBJ1-4; 7 bases match TRBD1. The CDR3 spans 14 residues. V was clipped by 9 bases and J by 11 bases; unmatched bases: 15. Germline assignment: CDR1 WNHNN and CDR2 SYGVQD (reference sequence). CDR3 protein: CASPDRTTSEKLFF. CDR3 sequence (DNA): TGCGCCAGTCCGGACAGGACGACCTCCGAGAAACTGTTTTTT.

In the case of this clonotype: One base away lies a much larger clone, so this may be a sequencing read error. J is TRBJ2-7 and V is TRBV10-3; TRBD2 aligns across 8 bases. This CDR3 has 13 amino acids. Germline V gives CDR1 ENHRY, CDR2 SYGVKD. The CDR3 DNA follows: TGTGCCATCGGTGAGCCGGGACTAGTGGTTCCGTACTTC. Translation gives CAIGEPGLVVPYF.

The chain recombines TRBV20-1 with TRBJ2-1; D is unclear. The CDR3 has 15 residues. Per germline, CDR1 DFQATT and CDR2 SNEGSKA (reference sequence). The ends were cut back, 0 bases at V and 0 bases at J, with 9 bases in the middle. CDR3 DNA: TGCAGTGCTAGAGATGGGTACGACTCCTACAATGAGCAGTTCTTC. Amino acids: CSARDGYDSYNEQFF.

The chain links TRBV19 to TRBJ1-5; possible D gene TRBD1, 5 bases. The germline gives CDR1 LNHDA, CDR2 SQIVND (reference sequence). This CDR3 region has 17 residues. Deletions cut 0 bases from V and 0 bases from J, with 12 bases between. This CDR3 reads CASSIEWTQYSNQPQHF. CDR3 in DNA: TGTGCCAGTAGTATAGAGTGGACACAATATAGCAATCAGCCCCAGCATTTT. The complete variable domain, with remaining parts taken from reference TRBV19 and TRBJ1-5, reads DGGITQSPKYLFRKEGQNVTLSCEQNLNHDAMYWYRQDPGQGLRLIYYSQIVNDFQKGDIAEGYSVSREKKESFPLTVTSAQKNPTAFYLCASSIEWTQYSNQPQHFGDGTRLSIL.

Only a few counts were recorded for this clonotype. The chain combines TRBV27 with TRBJ2-3; TRBD2 might be the D (6 bases). This CDR3 contains 16 residues. The germline V gene has CDR1 MNHEY and CDR2 SMNVEV (reference sequence). V lost 0 bases, J lost 2 bases, and 12 bases lay in between. In nucleotides, the CDR3 is TGTGCCAGCAGTTTATCGGAGGGAGGACTCACAGATACGCAGTATTTT. Its translation is CASSLSEGGLTDTQYF.

This clonotype was detected only a few times. The rearrangement joins TRBV19 to TRBJ2-5; D is undetermined. Germline-derived CDR1 and CDR2 are LNHDA and SQIVND (reference sequence). Trimming removed 1 base from V and 1 base from J, with 10 bases in between. This CDR3 is 15 amino acids long. CDR3 in amino acids: CASSIGGGVQETQYF. In nucleotides, the CDR3 is TGTGCCAGTAGTATAGGTGGTGGCGTCCAAGAGACCCAGTACTTC.

This clonotype was counted only a few times. The chain recombines TRBV12-3 or TRBV12-4 with TRBJ1-1; D is perhaps TRBD1 (5 bases). The CDR3 sequence is 12 residues long. Trimming shortened V by 3 bases and J by 7 bases, and 9 bases separated the two germline ends. This CDR3 reads CASSFSGNEAFF. CDR3 DNA sequence: TGTGCCAGCAGTTTTTCAGGGAATGAAGCTTTCTTT.

The chain couples TRBV7-9 to TRBJ1-1, with no clear D. Trimming shortened V by 5 bases and J by 12 bases, and 16 bases separated the two germline ends. The CDR3 length is 12 residues. Germline CDR1 is SEHNR and CDR2 is FQNEAQ (reference sequence). The CDR3 protein is CASSGGALKPFF. The CDR3 bases are TGTGCCAGCAGCGGAGGAGCACTGAAACCTTTCTTT.

This clonotype turned up a few times. This chain links TRBV5-4 with TRBJ2-7; TRBD1 agrees at 8 bases. The CDR3 runs to 13 residues. In germline, CDR1 is SGHNT, CDR2 YYREEE (reference sequence). J lost 6 bases, V lost 4 bases, and 6 bases had no gene match. As DNA, the CDR3 is TGTGCCAGCAGCCCCCCGGGACAGGCCGAGCAGTACTTC. This gives the protein CASSPPGQAEQYF.

A note on this clonotype: This sequence may be a read error, since a much larger clone differs from it by one base. V is TRBV7-2 and J is TRBJ2-3; possibly TRBD1 for D (7 bases). Germline V lookup: CDR1 SGHTA, CDR2 FQGNSA. This CDR3 spans 16 amino acids. CDR3: CASKFTAGGLTDTLYF. As DNA, the CDR3 is TGTGCCAGCAAGTTTACAGCAGGGGGACTCACAGATACGCTGTATTTT.

This clonotype appeared a few times. The chain employs TRBV25-1 and TRBJ2-7; 9 positions match TRBD2. In germline, CDR1 is MGHDK, CDR2 SYGVNS. This CDR3 comprises 13 residues. Trimming at V came to 9 bases and at J to 5 bases, leaving 8 bases not matched to a gene. CDR3 DNA: TGTGCCAGTGACTTTAGCGGGAGTAACGAGCAGTACTTC. It translates to CASDFSGSNEQYF.

This rearrangement joins TRBV24-1 to TRBJ2-1; 7 bases fit TRBD1. This CDR3 spans 18 amino acids. Germline assignment: CDR1 KGHDR and CDR2 SFDVKD. The V and J ends lost 2 bases and 10 bases, in that order; junction bases with no gene match: 19. The CDR3 region is CATSDSVTGASVRGEQFF. The CDR3 coding sequence is TGTGCCACCAGTGATTCTGTTACAGGGGCGAGCGTGAGGGGCGAGCAGTTCTTC.

This chain joins TRBV7-2 and TRBJ2-7, with D uncertain. Germline values: CDR1 SGHTA, CDR2 FQGNSA. The CDR3 spans 14 residues. The germline V and J ends were trimmed by 1 base and 0 bases, with 7 bases remaining between them. CDR3 bases: TGTGCCAGCAGCTTAGTTGACACCTCCTACGAGCAGTACTTC. Protein product: CASSLVDTSYEQYF.

As to this clonotype: A read error is possible here, since a much larger clone lies one base away. V is TRBV7-9 and J is TRBJ1-1, with a weak D call TRBD1 (5 bases). Germline lookup yields CDR1 SEHNR and CDR2 FQNEAQ (reference sequence). The CDR3 has 15 residues. CDR3 sequence: CASSLERGMNTAAFF. The CDR3 nucleotides are TGTGCCAGCAGCTTAGAGAGGGGAATGAACACTGCAGCTTTCTTT.

Turning to this clonotype: At one end the junction does not follow the germline gene, possibly because of a read error. This sequence joins TRBV7-9 and TRBJ2-7; D may correspond to TRBD1 or TRBD2 (6 bases each). The CDR3 contains 15 residues. The germline V gene has CDR1 SEHNR and CDR2 FQNEAQ (reference sequence). The CDR3 DNA sequence: TGTGCCCGCAGCTCGGGTAGCCCGGGGGCCTCCGCGCCGTACTTC. This gives the protein CARSSGSPGASAPYF.

This clonotype was seen more than once but under ten times. This sequence joins TRBV18 and TRBJ2-3, with 12 bases matching TRBD2. This CDR3 is built from 15 residues. CDR1 and CDR2 from the germline V gene are KGHSH and LQKENI. With 4 bases clipped from V and 5 bases from J, the junction kept 4 bases outside the gene matches. CDR3 bases: TGTGCCAGCTCACAATCTAGCGGGAGGGAAGATACGCAGTATTTT. As protein: CASSQSSGREDTQYF.

The chain has TRBV23-1 and TRBJ1-3; D remains ambiguous. TRBV23-1 is classed as an ORF, of uncertain function. V gave up 8 bases and J gave up 1 base, with 6 bases separating them. The CDR3 runs to 12 residues. CDR3 nucleotide sequence: TGCGCCAGCCAAACTTCTGGAAACACCATATATTTT. Its protein is CASQTSGNTIYF.

The table lists this clonotype with a count of one. An end of the junction does not agree with germline; a read error may underlie this. The chain combines TRBV18 with TRBJ2-1; D gene unclear. The CDR3 loop spans 15 amino acids. Germline V lookup: CDR1 KGHSH, CDR2 LQKENI. The CDR3 region is CASSPPMSRYDEQFF. In DNA form, the CDR3 reads TGTGCCAGCTCACCACCGATGAGCCGCTACGATGAGCAGTTCTTC.

The chain is built from TRBV20-1 and TRBJ2-3; no clear D. Per the germline V gene, CDR1 is DFQATT and CDR2 is SNEGSKA (reference sequence). The CDR3 length is 18 residues. V lost 0 bases to trimming and J lost 1 base, with 20 bases between them. The CDR3 nucleotides read TGCAGTGCTAGAGATCGGGCGTCGATCATTTTCGGCACAGATACGCAGTATTTT. This sequence encodes CSARDRASIIFGTDTQYF.

The rearrangement links TRBV11-2 to TRBJ2-5, with 8 bases identical to TRBD1. This CDR3 is built from 13 residues. Trimming cost V 5 bases and J 9 bases; bases outside gene matches: 8. CDR1 SGHAT and CDR2 FQNNGV come from the germline V gene. CDR3 sequence reads: CASSHRGLRAQYF. The CDR3 DNA reads TGTGCCAGCAGCCACAGGGGGTTGAGGGCCCAGTACTTC.

The rearrangement uses TRBV6-5 and TRBJ2-7; the D call may be TRBD1 or TRBD2 (5 bases each). The CDR3 runs to 16 residues. The V end was cut by 2 bases, the J end by 4 bases, with 18 bases between. Germline V gene data show CDR1 as MNHEY and CDR2 as SVGAGI. CDR3 DNA: TGTGCCAGCAGTTACGGACCCGGGGCAGAAAATTACGAGCAGTACTTC. It yields the protein CASSYGPGAENYEQYF.

In its sample, this clonotype was seen many times. The chain is built from TRBV6-5 and TRBJ2-7; D not resolved. The germline gives CDR1 MNHEY, CDR2 SVGAGI. Trimming stripped 0 bases from V and 7 bases from J, with 13 bases between. This CDR3 has 14 amino acids. CDR3 DNA sequence: TGTGCCAGCAGTTACTCGATTGACCCTCGGGAGCAGTACTTC. It yields the protein CASSYSIDPREQYF.

The chain carries TRBV2 and TRBJ2-5; D assignment may be TRBD1 or TRBD2 (5 bases each). There are 14 residues in the CDR3. Germline V gene lookup returns CDR1 SNHLY and CDR2 FYNNEI. The germline V and J ends were trimmed by 7 bases and 0 bases, with 12 bases remaining between them. CDR3 sequence reads: CASMGVSNQETQYF. DNA of the CDR3: TGTGCCAGCATGGGGGTCAGTAACCAAGAGACCCAGTACTTC.

The rearrangement joins TRBV2 to TRBJ2-3; 11 nucleotides agree with TRBD2. With 3 bases clipped from V and 7 bases from J, the junction kept 12 bases outside the gene matches. Looked up from germline, CDR1 is SNHLY and CDR2 is FYNNEI. The length of the CDR3 is 17 residues. CDR3 bases: TGTGCCAGCAGTGACCACTTAGCGGGGGGGCCAAGGAATACGCAGTATTTT. Residues: CASSDHLAGGPRNTQYF.